Listed below are T cell receptor beta chains from one sample, sequenced in a study of cytomegalovirus exposure and HLA in healthy donors. Using immunoSEQ multiplex PCR, the repertoire was profiled, and TCRdb retains in-frame clones only, with some absent. The sample holds nearly 95,000 clones; roughly 63% are singletons and the top ten take about 6.7%. Sequenced material: PBMCs. Every receptor here comes from a woman in her thirties in good health and CMV-seronegative. Each CDR3 is given with its conserved first and last residue. Each record gives: J gene, D gene, clone size, V gene, CDR3 DNA, CDR3 protein. The D gene is left open where the match is weak. Some rows mark clone size as missing; the rest say once, few, many or name a class of expanded clone.

TRBJ2-7	TRBD2	NA	TRBV5-1	TGCGCCAGCCTCAAAGGGACTAGCAACGACGAGCAGTACTTC	CASLKGTSNDEQYF
TRBJ1-5	NA	NA	TRBV27	TGTGCCAGCAGTTTGGGTGGGGCGTATCAGCCCCAGCATTTT	CASSLGGAYQPQHF
TRBJ1-1	NA	NA	TRBV5-1	TGCGCCAGCAGCTCGGGGGGGGGAGGGAACACTGAAGCTTTCTTT	CASSSGGGGNTEAFF
TRBJ2-1	NA	NA	TRBV5-1	TGCGCCAGCATCCTAGGGGAAGCTGCCGGCAATGAGCAGTTCTTC	CASILGEAAGNEQFF
TRBJ1-6	TRBD1	NA	TRBV19	TGTGCCAGTAGTCAGACAGGGAGGTATAATTCACCCCTCCACTTT	CASSQTGRYNSPLHF
TRBJ1-5	NA	few	TRBV2	TGTGCCAGCAGTGAGGTACAGAGCAATCAGCCCCAGCATTTT	CASSEVQSNQPQHF
TRBJ2-7	NA	NA	TRBV5-1	TGCGCCAGCAGCTTCCGGGACATGCAGTACGAGCAGTACTTC	CASSFRDMQYEQYF
TRBJ2-5	NA	once	TRBV5-6	TGTGCCAGCAGTATAGGCGCGACCCAGGGAGAGACCCAGTACTTC	CASSIGATQGETQYF
TRBJ2-1	TRBD2	NA	TRBV4-1	TGCGCCAGCAGCCAAGCTAGCGGTTCCTACAATGAGCAGTTCTTC	CASSQASGSYNEQFF
TRBJ1-5	NA	NA	TRBV30	TGTGCCTGGAGGGGGGGGGCGAGCAATCAGCCCCAGCATTTT	CAWRGGASNQPQHF
TRBJ2-1	TRBD2	NA	TRBV7-2	TGTGCCAGCACCCAGGAGGGGCTAGCGGGGCCCTACAATGAGCAGTTCTTC	CASTQEGLAGPYNEQFF
TRBJ1-1	NA	NA	TRBV19	TGTGCCAGTAGCCAAAGGGGGAACACTGAAGCTTTCTTT	CASSQRGNTEAFF
TRBJ1-2	TRBD1	NA	TRBV5-6	TGTGCCAGCAGCCGCCGGGACAGGAGCCACTATGGCTACACCTTC	CASSRRDRSHYGYTF
TRBJ1-3	TRBD1	few	TRBV10-3	TGTGCCACAGGGGGCAAAGCTGGAAACACCATATATTTT	CATGGKAGNTIYF
TRBJ2-1	NA	NA	TRBV2	TGTGCCAGCAGTGAAGCGCTTATAAGAGTTGGTGAGCAGTTCTTC	CASSEALIRVGEQFF
TRBJ2-5	NA	NA	TRBV5-1	TGCGCCAGCAGCTTAATCCCGGGAGCCGGGGAGACCCAGTACTTC	CASSLIPGAGETQYF
TRBJ2-5	TRBD2	NA	TRBV7-3	TGTGCCAGCAGTTCCGGACTAGCGGGAGGACAAGAGACCCAGTACTTC	CASSSGLAGGQETQYF
TRBJ2-5	TRBD2	few	TRBV4-1	TGCGCCAGCAGAGGGACTAGAGAGACCCAGTACTTC	CASRGTRETQYF
TRBJ2-4	TRBD1	NA	TRBV27	TGTGCCAGCAGTTTATCACGGACAGGGGGAGGAAACATTCAGTACTTC	CASSLSRTGGGNIQYF
TRBJ2-2	NA	NA	TRBV27	TGTGCCAGCACCCCTAGAGTCACCGGGGAGCTGTTTTTT	CASTPRVTGELFF
TRBJ1-4	TRBD1	NA	TRBV25-1	TGTGCCGGCAGTGACCACGGACAGGGGGTTGAAAAACTGTTTTTT	CAGSDHGQGVEKLFF
TRBJ1-1	TRBD1	NA	TRBV4-1	TGCGCCAGCAGACCCATAGGTAGGGACAGAAGAAACACTGAAGCTTTCTTT	CASRPIGRDRRNTEAFF
TRBJ1-2	NA	few	TRBV7-9	TGTGCCAGCAGCTTAGGTTCGGGGAGAATAGCTAACTATGGCTACACCTTC	CASSLGSGRIANYGYTF
TRBJ2-3	TRBD2	NA	TRBV7-6	TGTGCCAGCAGCCAGGAGACTAGCGGTAGCACAGATACGCAGTATTTT	CASSQETSGSTDTQYF
TRBJ2-2	TRBD1	NA	TRBV10-3	TGTGCCATCAGTGCTAATTCCGGGACAGGGAACACCGGGGAGCTGTTTTTT	CAISANSGTGNTGELFF
TRBJ2-5	NA	NA	TRBV9	TGTGCCAGCAGCGTCACGTCCATTCCTCTCGGGACCCAGTACTTC	CASSVTSIPLGTQYF
TRBJ2-1	NA	NA	TRBV27	TGTGCCAGCAGTTTTGGTAGCGGACTTTACAATGAGCAGTTCTTC	CASSFGSGLYNEQFF
TRBJ2-7	NA	NA	TRBV14	TGTGCCAGCAGCTTTTACTCCTACGAGCAGTACTTC	CASSFYSYEQYF
TRBJ1-2	NA	NA	TRBV5-1	TGCGCCAGCAGCTTGGGCGAGAACTATGGCTACACCTTC	CASSLGENYGYTF